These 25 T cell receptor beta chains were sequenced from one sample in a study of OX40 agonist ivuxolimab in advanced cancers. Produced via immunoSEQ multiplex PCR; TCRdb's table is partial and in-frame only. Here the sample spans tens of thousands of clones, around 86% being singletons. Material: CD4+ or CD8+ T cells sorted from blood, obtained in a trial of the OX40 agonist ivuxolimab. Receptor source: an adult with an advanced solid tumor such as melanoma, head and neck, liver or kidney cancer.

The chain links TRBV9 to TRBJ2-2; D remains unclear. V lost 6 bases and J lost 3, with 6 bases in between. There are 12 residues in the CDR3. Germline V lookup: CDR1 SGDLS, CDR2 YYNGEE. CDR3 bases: TGTGCCAGCACCTTCGACACCGGGGAGCTGTTTTTT. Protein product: CASTFDTGELFF.

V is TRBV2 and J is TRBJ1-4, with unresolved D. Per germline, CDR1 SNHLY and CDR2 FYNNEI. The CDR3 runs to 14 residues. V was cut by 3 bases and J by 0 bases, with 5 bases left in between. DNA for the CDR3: TGTGCCAGCAGTGAGTCGACAACTAATGAAAAACTGTTTTTT. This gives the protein CASSESTTNEKLFF.

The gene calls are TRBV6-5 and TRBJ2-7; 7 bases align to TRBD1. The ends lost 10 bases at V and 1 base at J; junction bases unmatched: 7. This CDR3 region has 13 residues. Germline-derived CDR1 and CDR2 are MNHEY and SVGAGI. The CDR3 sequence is CATLTGPSYEQYF. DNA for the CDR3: TGTGCCACCCTGACAGGGCCATCCTACGAGCAGTACTTC.

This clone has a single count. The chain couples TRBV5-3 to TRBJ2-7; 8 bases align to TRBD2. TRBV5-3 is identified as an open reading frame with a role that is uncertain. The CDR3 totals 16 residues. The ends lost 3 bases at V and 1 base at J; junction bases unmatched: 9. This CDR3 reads CARSSIKRERSYEQYF. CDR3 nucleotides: TGTGCCAGAAGCTCCATCAAGCGGGAGCGATCCTACGAGCAGTACTTC.

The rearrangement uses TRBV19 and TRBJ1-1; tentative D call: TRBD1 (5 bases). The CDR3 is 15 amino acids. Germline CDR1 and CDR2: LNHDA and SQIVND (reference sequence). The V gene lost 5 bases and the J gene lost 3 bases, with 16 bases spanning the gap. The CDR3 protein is CASSPGTAGDTEAFF. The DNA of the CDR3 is TGTGCCAGTAGTCCAGGGACGGCGGGGGACACTGAAGCTTTCTTT.

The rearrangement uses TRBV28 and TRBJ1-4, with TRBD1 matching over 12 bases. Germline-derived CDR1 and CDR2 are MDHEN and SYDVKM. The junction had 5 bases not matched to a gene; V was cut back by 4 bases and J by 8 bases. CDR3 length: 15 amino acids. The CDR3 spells CASSSSGTGGEKLFF. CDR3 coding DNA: TGTGCCAGCAGTTCCTCCGGGACAGGGGGCGAAAAACTGTTTTTT.

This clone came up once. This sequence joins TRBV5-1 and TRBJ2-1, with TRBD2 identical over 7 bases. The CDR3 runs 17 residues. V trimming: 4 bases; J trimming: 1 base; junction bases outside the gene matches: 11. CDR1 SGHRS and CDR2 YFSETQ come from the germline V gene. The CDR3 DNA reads TGCGCCAGCAGCCTCGGGCCCGGACTAGGGTCCTACAATGAGCAGTTCTTC. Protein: CASSLGPGLGSYNEQFF.

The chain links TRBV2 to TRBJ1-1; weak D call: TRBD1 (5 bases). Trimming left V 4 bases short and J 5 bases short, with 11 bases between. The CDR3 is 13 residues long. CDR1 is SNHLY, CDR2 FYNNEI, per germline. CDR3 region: CASSGQGRTEAFF. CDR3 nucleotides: TGTGCCAGCAGTGGCCAGGGAAGGACTGAAGCTTTCTTT.

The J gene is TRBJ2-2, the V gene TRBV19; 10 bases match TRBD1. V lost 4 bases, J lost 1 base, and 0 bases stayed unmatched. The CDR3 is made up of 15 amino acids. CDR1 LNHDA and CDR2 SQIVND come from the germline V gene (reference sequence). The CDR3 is CASSRDRGNTGELFF. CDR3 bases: TGTGCCAGTAGTAGGGACAGGGGGAACACCGGGGAGCTGTTTTTT.

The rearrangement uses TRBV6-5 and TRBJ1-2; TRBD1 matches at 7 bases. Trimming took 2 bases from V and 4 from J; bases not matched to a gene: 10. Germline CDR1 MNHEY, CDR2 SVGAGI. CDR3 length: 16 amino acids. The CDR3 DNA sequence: TGTGCCAGCAGTTACCCACGAGGGGGCGCGGGCTATGGCTACACCTTC. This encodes CASSYPRGGAGYGYTF.

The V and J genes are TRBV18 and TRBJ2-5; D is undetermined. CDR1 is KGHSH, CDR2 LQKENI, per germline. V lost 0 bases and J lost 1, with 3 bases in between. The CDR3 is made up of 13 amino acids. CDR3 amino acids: CASSPPFQETQYF. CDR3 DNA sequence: TGTGCCAGCTCACCACCCTTCCAAGAGACCCAGTACTTC. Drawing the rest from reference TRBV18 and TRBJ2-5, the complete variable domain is NAGVMQNPRHLVRRRGQEARLRCSPMKGHSHVYWYRQLPEEGLKFMVYLQKENIIDESGMPKERFSAEFPKEGPSILRIQQVVRGDSAAYFCASSPPFQETQYFGPGTRLLVL.

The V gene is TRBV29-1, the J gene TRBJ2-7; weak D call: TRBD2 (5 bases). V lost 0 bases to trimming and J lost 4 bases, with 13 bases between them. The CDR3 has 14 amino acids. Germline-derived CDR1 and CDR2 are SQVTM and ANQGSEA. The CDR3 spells CSVEDEGRLYEQYF. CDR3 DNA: TGCAGCGTTGAAGACGAGGGCCGTTTATACGAGCAGTACTTC.

CDR3 in DNA: TGTGCCAGCAGCCTCCGGGACAGGCATCAGCCCCAGCATTTT. The encoded protein is CASSLRDRHQPQHF. The chain carries TRBV6-1 and TRBJ1-5; 8 positions agree with TRBD1. The CDR3 length is 14 residues. Looked up from germline, CDR1 is MNHNS and CDR2 is SASEGT. V lost 6 bases, J lost 5 bases, and 6 bases stayed unmatched.

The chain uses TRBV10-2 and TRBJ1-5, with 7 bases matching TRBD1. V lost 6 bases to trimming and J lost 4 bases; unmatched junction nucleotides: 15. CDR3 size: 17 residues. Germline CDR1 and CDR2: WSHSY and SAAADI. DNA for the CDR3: TGCGCCAGCAGGAGACAGGGAACGTCCGAGAGGAATCAGCCCCAGCATTTT. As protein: CASRRQGTSERNQPQHF.

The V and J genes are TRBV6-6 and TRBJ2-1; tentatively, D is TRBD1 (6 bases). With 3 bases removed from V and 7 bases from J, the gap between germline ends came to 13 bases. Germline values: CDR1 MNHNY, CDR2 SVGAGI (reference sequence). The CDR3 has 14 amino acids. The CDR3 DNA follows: TGTGCCAGCAGTTATGGGGACATGGAGAATGAGCAGTTCTTC. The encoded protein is CASSYGDMENEQFF.

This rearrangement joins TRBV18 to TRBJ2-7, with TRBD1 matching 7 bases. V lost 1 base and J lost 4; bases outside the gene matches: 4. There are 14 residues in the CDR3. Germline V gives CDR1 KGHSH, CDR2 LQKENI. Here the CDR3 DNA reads TGTGCCAGCTCACCACAGGGACAGAGTTACGAGCAGTACTTC. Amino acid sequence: CASSPQGQSYEQYF.

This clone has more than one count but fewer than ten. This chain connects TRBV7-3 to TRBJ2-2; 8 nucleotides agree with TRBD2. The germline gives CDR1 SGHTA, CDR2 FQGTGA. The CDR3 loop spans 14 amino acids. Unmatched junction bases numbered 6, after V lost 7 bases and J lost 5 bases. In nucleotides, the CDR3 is TGTGCCAGCACCACTGGCGGGAGGACCGGGGAGCTGTTTTTT. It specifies CASTTGGRTGELFF.

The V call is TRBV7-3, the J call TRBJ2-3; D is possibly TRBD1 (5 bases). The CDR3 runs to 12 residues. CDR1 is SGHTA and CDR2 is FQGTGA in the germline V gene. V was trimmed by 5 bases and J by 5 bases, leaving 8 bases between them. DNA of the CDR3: TGTGCCAGCAGCCTCCAGGGAGATACGCAGTATTTT. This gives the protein CASSLQGDTQYF.

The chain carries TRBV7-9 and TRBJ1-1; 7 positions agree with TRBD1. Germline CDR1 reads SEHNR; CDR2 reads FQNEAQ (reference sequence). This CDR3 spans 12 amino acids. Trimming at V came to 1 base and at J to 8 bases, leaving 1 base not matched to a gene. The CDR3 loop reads CASSLGQGEAFF. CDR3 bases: TGTGCCAGCAGCTTAGGACAGGGAGAAGCTTTCTTT.

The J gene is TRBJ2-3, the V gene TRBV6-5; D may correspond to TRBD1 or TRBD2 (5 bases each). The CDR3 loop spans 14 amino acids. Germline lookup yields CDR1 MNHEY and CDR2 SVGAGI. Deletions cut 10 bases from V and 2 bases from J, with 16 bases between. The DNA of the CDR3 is TGTGCCACCAAATTAGGGACGGTCACAGATACGCAGTATTTT. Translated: CATKLGTVTDTQYF.

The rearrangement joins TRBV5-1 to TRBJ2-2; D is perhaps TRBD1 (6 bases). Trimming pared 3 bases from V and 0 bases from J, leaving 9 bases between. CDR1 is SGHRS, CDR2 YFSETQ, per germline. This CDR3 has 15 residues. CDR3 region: CASSWTDTNTGELFF. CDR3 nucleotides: TGCGCCAGCAGCTGGACAGACACGAACACCGGGGAGCTGTTTTTT.

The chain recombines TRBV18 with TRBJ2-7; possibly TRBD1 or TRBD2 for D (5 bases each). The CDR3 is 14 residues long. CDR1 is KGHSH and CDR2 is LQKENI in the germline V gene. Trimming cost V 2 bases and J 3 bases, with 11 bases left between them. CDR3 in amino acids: CASSPGAEGYEQYF. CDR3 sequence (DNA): TGTGCCAGCTCACCAGGGGCAGAGGGCTACGAGCAGTACTTC.

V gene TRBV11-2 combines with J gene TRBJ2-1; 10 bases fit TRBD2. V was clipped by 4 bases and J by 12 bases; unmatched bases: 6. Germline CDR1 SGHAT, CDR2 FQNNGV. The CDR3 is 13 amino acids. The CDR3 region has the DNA TGTGCCAGCAGCTCTCCGGGACTAGCGACGCAGTTCTTC. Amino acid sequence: CASSSPGLATQFF.

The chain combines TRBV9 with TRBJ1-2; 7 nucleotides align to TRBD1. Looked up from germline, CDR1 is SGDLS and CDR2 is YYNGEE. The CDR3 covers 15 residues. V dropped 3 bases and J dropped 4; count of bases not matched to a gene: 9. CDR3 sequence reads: CASSATGFSLYGYTF. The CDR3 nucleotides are TGTGCCAGCAGCGCGACAGGGTTTAGCCTCTATGGCTACACCTTC.

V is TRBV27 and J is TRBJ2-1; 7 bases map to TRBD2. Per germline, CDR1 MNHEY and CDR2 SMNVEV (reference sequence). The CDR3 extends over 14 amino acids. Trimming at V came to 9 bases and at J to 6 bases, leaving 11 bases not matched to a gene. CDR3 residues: CASQAGIKFNEQFF. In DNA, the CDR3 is TGTGCCAGTCAAGCGGGAATCAAATTCAATGAGCAGTTCTTC.